Presented here are 20 T cell receptor beta chains from one specimen sequenced in a study of blood T cells in healthy people across ages. A second PCR of about 7 to 12 cycles used a sample-barcoded 5' primer and a J-beta primer mix. TCRdb called the 5' RACE reads again in MiXCR, with one record for every CDR3 protein. The top ten clones hold more than 20% of a sample with approximately 1,700,000 distinct CDR3 sequences, approximately 40% of them seen once. Sequenced input: blood. These receptors all come from a human donor in good health.

V and J are TRBV7-6 and TRBJ1-2; TRBD1 is a possible D gene (5 bases). The CDR3 runs to 15 residues. CDR1 and CDR2 from the germline V gene are SGHVS and FNYEAQ. V was clipped by 5 bases and J by 6 bases, with 19 bases between them. The CDR3 loop is CASSPSIVQGNGYTF. DNA of the CDR3: TGTGCCAGCAGCCCAAGTATTGTGCAGGGCAATGGCTACACCTTC. Full variable domain (missing parts from reference TRBV7-6 and TRBJ1-2): GAGVSQSPRYKVTKRGQDVALRCDPISGHVSLYWYRQALGQGPEFLTYFNYEAQQDKSGLPNDRFSAERPEGSISTLTIQRTEQRDSAMYRCASSPSIVQGNGYTFGSGTRLTVV.

V and J are TRBV7-9 and TRBJ2-7, with a possible D match to TRBD1 (7 bases). Trimming took off 4 bases at V and 2 bases at J, with 12 bases between the two ends. Germline values: CDR1 SEHNR, CDR2 FQNEAQ (reference sequence). The CDR3 covers 14 residues. CDR3 region: CASSSLRGAYEQYF. In DNA, the CDR3 is TGTGCCAGCAGCTCCCTCAGGGGGGCCTACGAGCAGTACTTC.

V gene TRBV5-1 combines with J gene TRBJ2-5; 7 nucleotides align to TRBD2. The CDR3 extends over 15 amino acids. Germline CDR1 SGHRS, CDR2 YFSETQ. Germline trimming cut 4 bases from V and 0 bases from J; bases unmatched to any gene: 6. CDR3 DNA: TGCGCCAGCAGCCCCGCCGGGACTAACCAAGAGACCCAGTACTTC. It yields the protein CASSPAGTNQETQYF. Supplemented by reference TRBV5-1 and TRBJ2-5, the full variable domain reads KAGVTQTPRYLIKTRGQQVTLSCSPISGHRSVSWYQQTPGQGLQFLFEYFSETQRNKGNFPGRFSGRQFSNSRSEMNVSTLELGDSALYLCASSPAGTNQETQYFGPGTRLLVL.

This clonotype has a handful of counts. Sequence at one end of the junction differs from germline and may be a read error. V gene TRBV2 combines with J gene TRBJ1-1; 8 bases line up with TRBD1. The CDR3 is 15 residues long. The V gene's germline CDR1 is SNHLY and CDR2 FYNNEI. CDR3 sequence reads: CVSSQTGAINTEAFF. The CDR3, as DNA: TGTGTCAGCTCCCAGACAGGGGCGATTAACACTGAAGCTTTCTTT.

This clonotype was detected only a few times. This rearrangement joins TRBV7-8 to TRBJ2-3; D is ambiguous. The germline V and J ends were trimmed by 5 bases and 6 bases, with 15 bases remaining between them. This CDR3 has 14 amino acids. Per germline, CDR1 SGHVS and CDR2 FQNEAQ. CDR3 sequence reads: CASSPGRIRDTQYF. The DNA for the CDR3 is TGTGCCAGCAGCCCTGGACGGATCCGGGATACGCAGTATTTT.

This chain uses TRBV12-3 or TRBV12-4 with TRBJ2-6; possible D gene TRBD1, 5 bases. The CDR3 is made up of 20 amino acids. V was trimmed by 5 bases and J by 2 bases, leaving 25 bases between them. The CDR3 loop reads CASSRIQRQGIFPGANVLTF. The CDR3 DNA follows: TGTGCCAGCAGTCGAATCCAGAGGCAGGGAATATTCCCTGGGGCCAACGTCCTGACTTTC.

The V gene is TRBV9, the J gene TRBJ2-7, with 10 bases aligning to TRBD1. With V trimmed by 7 bases and J by 4 bases, 8 bases remained unmatched. The CDR3 has 14 amino acids. The germline CDR1 and CDR2 sequences are SGDLS and YYNGEE. The CDR3 bases are TGTGCCAGCGCGACAGGGGGCCTGGGGTACGAGCAGTACTTC. It codes for CASATGGLGYEQYF.

The chain carries TRBV12-3 or TRBV12-4 and TRBJ2-3; the D gene is possibly TRBD2 (7 bases). Trimming took 4 bases from V and 4 from J, leaving 18 bases between them. CDR3 size: 16 residues. CDR3 amino acids: CASSYPGGAGADTQYF. For the CDR3, the DNA is TGTGCCAGCAGTTATCCGGGGGGCGCCGGGGCAGATACGCAGTATTTT.

This clonotype occurred a few times. This chain joins TRBV7-9 and TRBJ2-5; possible D gene TRBD2, 5 bases. The J call may be faulty, since TRBJ2-4 better matches the DNA end. This CDR3 comprises 17 residues. Germline CDR1 reads SEHNR; CDR2 reads FQNEAQ (reference sequence). CDR3 residues: CASSPLRGQKAKNIQYF. CDR3 nucleotide sequence: TGTGCCAGCAGCCCACTTAGAGGGCAAAAAGCCAAAAACATTCAGTACTTC.

Comments on this clonotype: The junction departs from germline at one end; a sequencing error may be responsible. The chain links TRBV7-2 to TRBJ2-7; D gene ambiguous. The CDR3 spans 12 residues. CDR1 is SGHTA and CDR2 is FQGNSA in the germline V gene. The CDR3 here is CACSHDKYEQYF. The CDR3 region has the DNA TGTGCCTGCAGCCATGACAAATACGAGCAGTACTTC. Together with reference TRBV7-2 and TRBJ2-7, the CDR3 gives the full variable domain: GAGVSQSPSNKVTEKGKDVELRCDPISGHTALYWYRQSLGQGLEFLIYFQGNSAPDKSGLPSDRFSAERTGGSVSTLTIQRTQQEDSAVYLCACSHDKYEQYFGPGTRLTVT.

In this sample, this clonotype turned up a few times. The DNA for the CDR3 is TGTGCCAGCAGCAGGGACATCGTACGCTCCTACGAGCAGTACTTC. This encodes CASSRDIVRSYEQYF. This rearrangement joins TRBV5-5 to TRBJ2-7; possible D gene TRBD1, 6 bases. The CDR3 is 15 amino acids. V was clipped by 4 bases and J by 0 bases, with 14 bases between them. Germline loops: CDR1 SGHKS, CDR2 YYEKEE (reference sequence).

This clonotype was observed a few times. The chain combines TRBV4-3 with TRBJ2-5; 10 bases map to TRBD1. The CDR3 has 17 amino acids. The J segment lost 5 bases and the V segment lost 0 bases, leaving 9 bases of the junction unmatched. Germline-derived CDR1 and CDR2 are LGHNA and YSLEER. The CDR3 here is CASSQEATGGFGETQYF. CDR3 DNA: TGCGCCAGCAGCCAAGAGGCGACAGGGGGCTTTGGGGAGACCCAGTACTTC.

The chain links TRBV10-3 to TRBJ2-7; 7 nucleotides line up with TRBD2. After removal of 4 bases from V and 8 bases from J, the junction contained 17 bases not matched to a gene. Germline V gene data show CDR1 as ENHRY and CDR2 as SYGVKD. CDR3 length: 16 residues. CDR3 in DNA: TGTGCCATCAGTGGGGTGGTAGCGGGTTCACCTACGAAGCAGTACTTC. This codes for CAISGVVAGSPTKQYF.

This clonotype was found many times. The chain has TRBV7-9 and TRBJ1-2; 7 bases line up with TRBD1. There are 14 residues in the CDR3. V lost 6 bases and J lost 5; bases outside the gene matches: 9. Per the germline V gene, CDR1 is SEHNR and CDR2 is FQNEAQ (reference sequence). CDR3 coding DNA: TGTGCCAGCAGTTGGACAGGCGGACCTTATGGCTACACCTTC. It is translated as CASSWTGGPYGYTF.

The gene calls are TRBV12-3 or TRBV12-4 and TRBJ1-6, with 9 bases aligning to TRBD1. V was pared by 6 bases and J by 10 bases, with 10 bases of the junction left unmatched. The CDR3 extends over 15 amino acids. The CDR3 DNA reads as TGTGCCAGCAGCGTGGGACAGGGTGGGTACTCACCCCTCCACTTT. It yields the protein CASSVGQGGYSPLHF.

This clonotype showed up just a few times. The rearrangement uses TRBV28 and TRBJ1-2; possibly TRBD1 for D (5 bases). The CDR3 consists of 15 residues. CDR1 is MDHEN and CDR2 is SYDVKM in the germline V gene. Between the trimmed V and J ends, which lost 6 bases and 3 bases, there was a span of 17 bases. The DNA of the CDR3 is TGTGCCAGCAGCTATCGGAGAGGGGTGCACTATGGCTACACCTTC. Residues: CASSYRRGVHYGYTF.

The chain combines TRBV5-1 with TRBJ2-1, with D maybe TRBD1 (5 bases). Germline V gene sequence: CDR1 SGHRS, CDR2 YFSETQ. Trimming left V 4 bases short and J 4 bases short, with 18 bases between. This CDR3 is 16 amino acids long. The DNA for the CDR3 is TGCGCCAGCAGCCTGGGGCTACCGCCCGCGTACAATGAGCAGTTCTTC. Protein product: CASSLGLPPAYNEQFF.

The chain employs TRBV10-3 and TRBJ2-4, with 7 bases fitting TRBD1. The DNA end lines up better with TRBJ2-7; the J call may be wrong. The CDR3 spans 14 residues. Germline CDR1 reads ENHRY; CDR2 reads SYGVKD. CDR3 region: CAIMSRAGGYEQYF. CDR3 bases: TGTGCCATCATGTCTCGGGCAGGGGGTTACGAGCAGTACTTC.

The chain joins TRBV12-3 or TRBV12-4 to TRBJ1-5; 7 nucleotides align to TRBD1. V was clipped by 2 bases and J by 7 bases; unmatched bases: 5. This CDR3 region has 14 residues. CDR3 sequence reads: CASSLRQGRQPQHF. In nucleotides, the CDR3 is TGTGCCAGCAGTTTACGACAGGGAAGACAGCCCCAGCATTTT.

This clonotype was counted between two and nine times. The chain is built from TRBV29-1 and TRBJ1-1; possibly TRBD1 for D (5 bases). V was trimmed by 4 bases and J by 5 bases, leaving 8 bases between them. Looked up from germline, CDR1 is SQVTM and CDR2 is ANQGSEA. The CDR3 runs to 11 residues. The CDR3 loop is CSVGGATEAFF. For the CDR3, the DNA is TGCAGCGTTGGAGGGGCTACTGAAGCTTTCTTT.